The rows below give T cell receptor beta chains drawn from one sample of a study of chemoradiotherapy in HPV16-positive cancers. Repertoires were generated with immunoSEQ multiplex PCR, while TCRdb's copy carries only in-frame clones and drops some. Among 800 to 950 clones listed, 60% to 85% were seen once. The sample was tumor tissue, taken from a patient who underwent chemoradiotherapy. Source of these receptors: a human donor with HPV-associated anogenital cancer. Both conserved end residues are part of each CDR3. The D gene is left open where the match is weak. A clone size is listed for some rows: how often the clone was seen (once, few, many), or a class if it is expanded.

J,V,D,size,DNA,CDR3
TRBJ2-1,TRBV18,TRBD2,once,TGTGCCAGCTCACCACGGGCGGGGGGGCTGGACAATGAGCAGTTCTTC,CASSPRAGGLDNEQFF
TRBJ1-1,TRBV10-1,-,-,TGCGCCAGCAGTGACCGGGAGTACGCTGAAGCTTTCTTT,CASSDREYAEAFF
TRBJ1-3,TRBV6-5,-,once,TGTGCCAGCCGCGGAGTAGGCTCTGGAAACACCATATATTTT,CASRGVGSGNTIYF
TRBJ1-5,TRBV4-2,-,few,TGTGCCAGCAGCCTTGGGGGCCGACGGCCCCAGCATTTT,CASSLGGRRPQHF
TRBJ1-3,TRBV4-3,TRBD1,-,TGCGCCAGCAGCCAAGACGAGGGGGCGCAAGGAAACACCATATATTTT,CASSQDEGAQGNTIYF
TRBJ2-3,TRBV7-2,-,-,TGTGCCAGCAGCTCGGTAGGGGGGTCCACAGATACGCAGTATTTT,CASSSVGGSTDTQYF
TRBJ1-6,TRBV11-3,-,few,TGTGCCAGCAGCCGATGGACGAAACCTTCACCCCTCCACTTT,CASSRWTKPSPLHF
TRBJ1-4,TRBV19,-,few,TGTGCCAGTCGACAATCAACTAATGAAAAACTGTTTTTT,CASRQSTNEKLFF
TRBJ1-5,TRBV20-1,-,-,TGCAGTGCTTCAAATGATCAGCCCCAGCATTTT,CSASNDQPQHF
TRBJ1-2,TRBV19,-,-,TGTGCCAGTATTTCTGGACAGAGATTC,CASISGQRF
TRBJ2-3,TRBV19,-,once,TGTGCCAGTAGTATAGCGCCGACAGGCACAGATACGCAGTATTTT,CASSIAPTGTDTQYF
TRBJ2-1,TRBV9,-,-,TGTGCCAGCAGCGTAGAAGGGCGGCGCAACAATGAGCAGTTCTTC,CASSVEGRRNNEQFF